The next 7 T cell receptor beta chains were all read from a single sample in a study of post-analysis software for immune sequencing data (dated by TCRdb to about 2015). On the study overall, not on this receptor specifically: Patients showed significantly higher frequencies than controls for several TRBV segments, among them TRBV5-6, TRBV5-1 and TRBV20-1.

These receptors are not linked to any known antigen. Library prep was done by PCR. The instrument given in TCRdb is Illumina HiSeq 2500. Unique molecular identifiers were incorporated into TCR beta cDNA libraries to reduce PCR and sequencing biases. TCRdb handled the public reads itself, with Q25 trimming in fastp and clone calling in MiXCR, and kept productive beta chains. Entries are consolidated by CDR3 protein sequence, retaining the most common genes and DNA. A total of 600,000 to 700,000 distinct CDR3 sequences appear in this sample, approximately 59% of them only once. The ten biggest clones cover about 10% of the sample. Input material: blood. The origin of the receptors is a girl aged 2 to 9 with multiple sclerosis.

The J gene is TRBJ2-2, the V gene TRBV11-2; D remains unclear. V was shortened by 1 base and J by 5 bases, with 5 bases between the two germline ends. The germline V gene encodes CDR1 SGHAT and CDR2 FQNNGV. This CDR3 has 13 amino acids. CDR3 nucleotides: TGTGCCAGCAGCTTAGGGACGACCGGGGAGCTGTTTTTT. Translated: CASSLGTTGELFF.

This clonotype has just a few counts. The chain carries TRBV29-1 and TRBJ2-1, with 7 positions matching TRBD2. The junction had 8 bases not matched to a gene; V was cut back by 1 base and J by 2 bases. Germline V lookup: CDR1 SQVTM, CDR2 ANQGSEA. The CDR3 spans 16 residues. The CDR3 region has the DNA TGCAGCGTTGAAGTAATTGGACTAGAGACCTACAATGAGCAGTTCTTC. Translated, it gives CSVEVIGLETYNEQFF.

The rearrangement uses TRBV12-3 or TRBV12-4 and TRBJ2-5; 7 nucleotides line up with TRBD2. V lost 5 bases to trimming and J lost 11 bases; unmatched junction nucleotides: 11. The CDR3 covers 13 residues. The CDR3 nucleotides are TGTGCCAGCAGTACCGGGACTACATCTGGGCAGTACTTC. As protein: CASSTGTTSGQYF.

V usage is TRBV7-6 and J usage is TRBJ2-1, with D tentatively TRBD1 (5 bases). CDR1 SGHVS and CDR2 FNYEAQ come from the germline V gene. The CDR3 is 15 residues long. V was pared by 2 bases and J by 4 bases, with 12 bases between. This CDR3 reads CASSLKPGLYNEQFF. DNA for the CDR3: TGTGCCAGCAGCTTAAAGCCAGGGCTGTACAATGAGCAGTTCTTC.

The chain employs TRBV5-1 and TRBJ2-7; possibly TRBD1 for D (6 bases). V was shortened by 4 bases and J by 2 bases, with 13 bases between the two germline ends. Germline CDR1 reads SGHRS; CDR2 reads YFSETQ. The CDR3 length is 14 residues. The CDR3 DNA reads TGCGCCAGCAGCCCGACAGGACACCCCTACGAGCAGTACTTC. Encoded protein: CASSPTGHPYEQYF.

The chain uses TRBV5-1 and TRBJ2-7; 9 bases match TRBD2. Germline CDR1 and CDR2: SGHRS and YFSETQ. This CDR3 has 15 residues. V lost 3 bases, J lost 3 bases, and 7 bases stayed unmatched. Here the CDR3 DNA reads TGCGCCAGCAGCTACTCTAGCGGGATCGGCTACGAGCAGTACTTC. Its translation is CASSYSSGIGYEQYF.

The genes are TRBV7-2 and TRBJ2-3; D perhaps matches TRBD2 (5 bases). CDR3 size: 14 residues. The V end lost 5 bases, the J end lost 0 bases, and 9 bases lay between the germline ends. Germline CDR1 reads SGHTA; CDR2 reads FQGNSA. This CDR3 is CASSIRTSTDTQYF. CDR3 bases: TGTGCCAGCAGCATCCGGACTAGCACAGATACGCAGTATTTT.